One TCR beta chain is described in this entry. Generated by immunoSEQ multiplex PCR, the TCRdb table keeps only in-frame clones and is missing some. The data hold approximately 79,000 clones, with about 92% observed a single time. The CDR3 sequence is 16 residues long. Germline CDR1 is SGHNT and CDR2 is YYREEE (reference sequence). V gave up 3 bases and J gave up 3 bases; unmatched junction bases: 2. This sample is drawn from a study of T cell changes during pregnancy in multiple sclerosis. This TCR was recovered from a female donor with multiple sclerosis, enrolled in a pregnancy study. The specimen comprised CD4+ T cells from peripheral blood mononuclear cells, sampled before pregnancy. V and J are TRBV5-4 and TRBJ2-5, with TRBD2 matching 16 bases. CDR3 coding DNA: TGTGCCAGCAGCTCTGGGACTAGCGGGGGGGAAGAGACCCAGTACTTC. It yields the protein CASSSGTSGGEETQYF. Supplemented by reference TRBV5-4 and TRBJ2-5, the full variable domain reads ETGVTQSPTHLIKTRGQQVTLRCSSQSGHNTVSWYQQALGQGPQFIFQYYREEENGRGNFPPRFSGLQFPNYSSELNVNALELDDSALYLCASSSGTSGGEETQYFGPGTRLLVL.